The text below deals with one T cell receptor beta chain. The data originate from a study of blood T cell repertoires in COVID-19. Study information: T cells, B-cell-depleted T cells, or PBMCs supplied cDNA or gDNA.

All enrollees were roughly 18 to 100 years old and from some 24 US areas. Cohort allocation depended upon clinical history that participants reported. Original methodology: Amplification from reference gene primers served as the basis for estimated nucleated cell counts. Libraries were prepared by immunoSEQ multiplex PCR; TCRdb keeps only in-frame clonotypes and omits some of them. That table supplies the V and J calls and clone size; D and trimming were determined from the DNA. The sample has 200,000 to 250,000 clones, 87% seen once; the top ten hold just over 2.5%. The sequence was obtained from a woman in her twenties or thirties with acute COVID-19. Sequenced input: PBMCs or T cells enriched from blood (not recorded which).

The CDR3 protein is CASSPRRETGELFF. The CDR3, as DNA: TGTGCCAGCTCACCACGCAGGGAAACCGGGGAGCTGTTTTTT. This chain links TRBV18 with TRBJ2-2; weak D call: TRBD1 (5 bases). The V end was cut by 1 base, the J end by 5 bases, with 8 bases between. Germline CDR1 is KGHSH and CDR2 is LQKENI. This CDR3 is 14 amino acids long.